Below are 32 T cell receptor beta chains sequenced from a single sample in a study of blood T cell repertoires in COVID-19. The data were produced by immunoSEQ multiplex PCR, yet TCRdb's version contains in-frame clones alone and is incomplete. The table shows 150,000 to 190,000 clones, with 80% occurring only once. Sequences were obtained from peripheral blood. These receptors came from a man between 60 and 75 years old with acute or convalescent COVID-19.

CDR3 loop: CATSVLKDRSSYEQYF. CDR3 DNA sequence: TGTGCCACCAGTGTCTTAAAGGACAGGAGCTCCTACGAGCAGTACTTC. The chain combines TRBV24-1 with TRBJ2-7; 7 bases match TRBD1. There are 16 residues in the CDR3. V trimming: 5 bases; J trimming: 0 bases; junction bases outside the gene matches: 9. The V gene's germline CDR1 is KGHDR and CDR2 SFDVKD.

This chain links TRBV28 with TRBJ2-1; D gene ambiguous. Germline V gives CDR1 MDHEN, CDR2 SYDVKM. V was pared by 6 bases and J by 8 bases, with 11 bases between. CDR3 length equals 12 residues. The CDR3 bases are TGTGCCAGCAGGGGCCCCCCGTATGAGCAGTTCTTC. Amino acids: CASRGPPYEQFF.

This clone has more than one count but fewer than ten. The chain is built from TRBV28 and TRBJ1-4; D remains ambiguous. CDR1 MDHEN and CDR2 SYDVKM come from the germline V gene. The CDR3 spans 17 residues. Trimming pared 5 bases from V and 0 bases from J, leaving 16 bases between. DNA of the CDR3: TGTGCCAGCAGTACCTACAGTCTCCGAGCAACTAATGAAAAACTGTTTTTT. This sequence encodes CASSTYSLRATNEKLFF.

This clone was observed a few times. CDR3: CASSETGGGRSLYEQYF. The DNA for the CDR3 is TGTGCCAGCTCCGAGACTGGCGGGGGGCGGTCCCTCTACGAGCAGTACTTC. V usage is TRBV28 and J usage is TRBJ2-7, with TRBD2 identical over 8 bases. J was trimmed by 3 bases and V by 8 bases; bases with no gene match: 18. Per the germline V gene, CDR1 is MDHEN and CDR2 is SYDVKM. The CDR3 spans 17 residues.

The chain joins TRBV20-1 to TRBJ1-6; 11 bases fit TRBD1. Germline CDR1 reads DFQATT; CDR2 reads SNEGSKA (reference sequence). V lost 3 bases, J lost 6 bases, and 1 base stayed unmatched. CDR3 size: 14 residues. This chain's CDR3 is CSASGTGGNSPLHF. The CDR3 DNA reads TGCAGTGCTAGTGGGACAGGGGGTAATTCACCCCTCCACTTT.

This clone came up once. CDR3: CASSFGGPTRGEQFF. CDR3 DNA sequence: TGTGCCAGCAGCTTCGGGGGGCCCACGAGAGGGGAGCAGTTCTTC. The J gene is TRBJ2-1, the V gene TRBV7-2; D may be TRBD2 (7 bases). The CDR3 contains 15 residues. V was shortened by 3 bases and J by 10 bases, with 19 bases between the two germline ends. In germline, CDR1 is SGHTA, CDR2 FQGNSA. Looking up the rest from reference TRBV7-2 and TRBJ2-1 gives the full variable domain: GAGVSQSPSNKVTEKGKDVELRCDPISGHTALYWYRQSLGQGLEFLIYFQGNSAPDKSGLPSDRFSAERTGGSVSTLTIQRTQQEDSAVYLCASSFGGPTRGEQFFGPGTRLTVL.

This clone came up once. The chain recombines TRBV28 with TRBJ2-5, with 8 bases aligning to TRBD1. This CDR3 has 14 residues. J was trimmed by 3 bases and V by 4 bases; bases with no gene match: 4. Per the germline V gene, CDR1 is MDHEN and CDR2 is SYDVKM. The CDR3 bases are TGTGCCAGCAGTTCGACGACAGGGGAAGAGACCCAGTACTTC. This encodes CASSSTTGEETQYF.

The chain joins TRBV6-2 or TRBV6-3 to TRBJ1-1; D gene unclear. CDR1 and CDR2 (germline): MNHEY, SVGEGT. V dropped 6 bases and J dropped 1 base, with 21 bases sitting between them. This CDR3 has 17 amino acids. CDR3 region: CASSLHQPQTRNTEAFF. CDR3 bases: TGTGCCAGCAGCCTTCATCAGCCCCAGACAAGGAACACTGAAGCTTTCTTT.

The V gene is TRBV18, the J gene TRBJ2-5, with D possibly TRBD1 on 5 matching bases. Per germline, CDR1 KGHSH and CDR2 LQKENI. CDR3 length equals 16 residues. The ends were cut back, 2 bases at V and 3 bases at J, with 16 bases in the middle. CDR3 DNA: TGTGCCAGCTCACCAAGGGGCGCAGGCCAAAAAGAGACCCAGTACTTC. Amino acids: CASSPRGAGQKETQYF.

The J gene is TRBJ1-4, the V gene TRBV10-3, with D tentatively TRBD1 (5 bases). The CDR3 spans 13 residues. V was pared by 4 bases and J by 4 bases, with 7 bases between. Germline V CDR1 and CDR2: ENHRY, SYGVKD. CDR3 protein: CAISGGVNEKLFF. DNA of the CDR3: TGTGCCATCAGTGGGGGCGTTAATGAAAAACTGTTTTTT.

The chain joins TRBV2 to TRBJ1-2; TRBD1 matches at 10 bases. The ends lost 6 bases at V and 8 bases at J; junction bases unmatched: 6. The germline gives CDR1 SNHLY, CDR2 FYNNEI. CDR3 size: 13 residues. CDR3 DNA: TGTGCCAGCAGCGGGACAGGGGATGGGGGCTACACCTTC. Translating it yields CASSGTGDGGYTF.

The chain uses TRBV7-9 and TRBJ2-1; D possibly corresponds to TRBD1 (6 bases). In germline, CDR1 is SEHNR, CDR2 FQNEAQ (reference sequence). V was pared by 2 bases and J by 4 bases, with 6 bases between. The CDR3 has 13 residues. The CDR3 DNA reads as TGTGCCAGCAGCTTACAGGGGTACAATGAGCAGTTCTTC. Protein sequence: CASSLQGYNEQFF.

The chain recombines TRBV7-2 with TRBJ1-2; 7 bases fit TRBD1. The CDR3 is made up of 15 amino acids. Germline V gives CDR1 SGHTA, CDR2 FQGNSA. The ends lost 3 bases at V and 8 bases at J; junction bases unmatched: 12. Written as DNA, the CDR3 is TGTGCCAGCAGCTTCATTACAGACAGGGTGAAAGGCTACACCTTC. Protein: CASSFITDRVKGYTF.

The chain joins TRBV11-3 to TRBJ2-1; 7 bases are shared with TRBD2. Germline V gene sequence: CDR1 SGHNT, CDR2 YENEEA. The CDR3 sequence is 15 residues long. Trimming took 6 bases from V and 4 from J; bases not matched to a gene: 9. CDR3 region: CASSSGGTIYNEQFF. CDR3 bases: TGTGCCAGCAGTTCCGGGGGGACTATATACAATGAGCAGTTCTTC.

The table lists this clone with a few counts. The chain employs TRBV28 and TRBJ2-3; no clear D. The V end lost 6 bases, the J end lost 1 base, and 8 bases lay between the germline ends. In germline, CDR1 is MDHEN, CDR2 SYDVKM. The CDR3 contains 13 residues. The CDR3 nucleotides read TGTGCCAGCAGCCGTACGGGCACAGATACGCAGTATTTT. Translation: CASSRTGTDTQYF.

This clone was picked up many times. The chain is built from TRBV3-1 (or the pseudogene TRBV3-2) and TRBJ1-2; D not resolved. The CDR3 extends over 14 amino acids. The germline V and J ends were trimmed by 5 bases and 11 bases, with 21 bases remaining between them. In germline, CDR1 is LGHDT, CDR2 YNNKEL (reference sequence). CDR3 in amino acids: CASSYYSPRGPYTF. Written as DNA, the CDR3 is TGTGCCAGCAGCTACTACTCGCCGCGGGGTCCTTACACCTTC.

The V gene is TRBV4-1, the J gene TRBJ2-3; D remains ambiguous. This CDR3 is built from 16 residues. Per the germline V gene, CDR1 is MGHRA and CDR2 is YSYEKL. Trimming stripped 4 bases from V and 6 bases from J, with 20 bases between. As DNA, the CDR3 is TGCGCCAGCAGCCTTGCTATTCCCTCCCCATGGGATACGCAGTATTTT. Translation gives CASSLAIPSPWDTQYF.

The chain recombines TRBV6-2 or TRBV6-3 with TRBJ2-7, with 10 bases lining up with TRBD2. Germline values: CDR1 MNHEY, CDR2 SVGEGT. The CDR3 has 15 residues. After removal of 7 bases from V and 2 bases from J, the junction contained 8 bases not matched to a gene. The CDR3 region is CASTPSGSATYEQYF. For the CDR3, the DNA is TGTGCCAGCACCCCTAGCGGGAGCGCTACCTACGAGCAGTACTTC.

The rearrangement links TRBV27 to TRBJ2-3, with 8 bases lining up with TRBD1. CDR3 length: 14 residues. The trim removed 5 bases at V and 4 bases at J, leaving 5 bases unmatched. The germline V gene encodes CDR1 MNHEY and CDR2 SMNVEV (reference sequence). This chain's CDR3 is CASSLGQGSDTQYF. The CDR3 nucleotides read TGTGCCAGCAGTCTCGGACAGGGTTCAGATACGCAGTATTTT.

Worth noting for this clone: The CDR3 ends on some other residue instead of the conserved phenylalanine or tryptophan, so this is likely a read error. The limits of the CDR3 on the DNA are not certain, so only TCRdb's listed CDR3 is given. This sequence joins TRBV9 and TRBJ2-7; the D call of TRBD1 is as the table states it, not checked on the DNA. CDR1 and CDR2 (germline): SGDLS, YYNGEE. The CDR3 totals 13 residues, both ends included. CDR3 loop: CASSVANRGLGNI.

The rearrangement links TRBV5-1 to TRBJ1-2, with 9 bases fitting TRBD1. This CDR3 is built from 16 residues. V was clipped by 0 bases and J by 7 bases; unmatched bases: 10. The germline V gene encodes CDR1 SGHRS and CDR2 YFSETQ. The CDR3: CASSLGASDRGGGYTF. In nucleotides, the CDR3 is TGCGCCAGCAGCTTGGGAGCTTCTGACAGGGGGGGTGGCTACACCTTC.

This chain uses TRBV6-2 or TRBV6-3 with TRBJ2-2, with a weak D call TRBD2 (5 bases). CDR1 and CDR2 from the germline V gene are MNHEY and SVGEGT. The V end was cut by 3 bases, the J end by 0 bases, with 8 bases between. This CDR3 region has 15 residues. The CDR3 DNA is TGTGCCAGCAGTTATGGGCGGGCGAACACCGGGGAGCTGTTTTTT. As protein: CASSYGRANTGELFF.

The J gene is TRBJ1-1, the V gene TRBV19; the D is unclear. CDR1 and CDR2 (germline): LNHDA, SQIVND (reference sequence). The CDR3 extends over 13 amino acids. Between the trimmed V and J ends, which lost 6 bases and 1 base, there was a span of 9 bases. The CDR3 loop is CASRSGRNTEAFF. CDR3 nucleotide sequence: TGTGCCAGTAGGAGCGGACGGAACACTGAAGCTTTCTTT.

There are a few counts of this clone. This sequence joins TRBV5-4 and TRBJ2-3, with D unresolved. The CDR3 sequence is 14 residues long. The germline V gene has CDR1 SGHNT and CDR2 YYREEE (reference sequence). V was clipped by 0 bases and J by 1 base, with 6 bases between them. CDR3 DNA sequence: TGTGCCAGCAGCTTGGCTGCAGGCACAGATACGCAGTATTTT. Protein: CASSLAAGTDTQYF.

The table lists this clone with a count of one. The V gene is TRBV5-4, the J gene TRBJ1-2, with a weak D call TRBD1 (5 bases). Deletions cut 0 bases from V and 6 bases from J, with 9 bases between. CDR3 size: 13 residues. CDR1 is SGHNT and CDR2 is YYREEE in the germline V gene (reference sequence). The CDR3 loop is CASSLAGLHGYTF. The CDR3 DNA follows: TGTGCCAGCAGCTTGGCAGGGTTACATGGCTACACCTTC.

CDR3 in amino acids: CASSPGQLYEQYF. CDR3 DNA: TGCGCCAGCAGCCCCGGACAGCTCTACGAGCAGTACTTC. This chain joins TRBV5-1 and TRBJ2-7; D might be TRBD1 (6 bases). Germline V gives CDR1 SGHRS, CDR2 YFSETQ. The V gene lost 4 bases and the J gene lost 3 bases, with 11 bases spanning the gap. The CDR3 covers 13 residues.

The CDR3 nucleotides read TGTGCCAGCAGCTACCGGACAGGAATCACAGATACGCAGTATTTT. Its protein product is CASSYRTGITDTQYF. The chain links TRBV7-9 to TRBJ2-3; 7 nucleotides align to TRBD1. CDR1 SEHNR and CDR2 FQNEAQ come from the germline V gene (reference sequence). V shed 4 bases and J 2 bases; nucleotides not matched to a gene: 6. The CDR3 is 15 amino acids.

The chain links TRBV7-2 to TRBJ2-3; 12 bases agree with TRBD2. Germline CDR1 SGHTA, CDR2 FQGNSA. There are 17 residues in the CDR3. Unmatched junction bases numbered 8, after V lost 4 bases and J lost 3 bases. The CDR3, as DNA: TGTGCCAGCAGCTCCTCTAGCGGGGGGGCACATACAGATACGCAGTATTTT. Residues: CASSSSSGGAHTDTQYF.

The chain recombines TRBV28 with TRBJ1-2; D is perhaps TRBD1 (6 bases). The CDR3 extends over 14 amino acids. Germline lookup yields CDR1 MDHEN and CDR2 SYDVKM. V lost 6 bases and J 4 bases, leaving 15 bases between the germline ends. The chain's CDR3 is CASRGAGALYGYTF. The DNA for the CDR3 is TGTGCCAGCAGGGGGGCAGGTGCACTCTATGGCTACACCTTC.

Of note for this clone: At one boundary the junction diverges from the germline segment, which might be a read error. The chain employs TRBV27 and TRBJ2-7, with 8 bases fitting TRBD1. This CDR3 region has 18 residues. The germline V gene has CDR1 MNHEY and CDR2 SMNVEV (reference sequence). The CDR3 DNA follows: TGTGCCAGCAGTCTATCCGGGACAGGCTATCGGGTCTCCTACGAGCAGTACTTC. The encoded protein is CASSLSGTGYRVSYEQYF.

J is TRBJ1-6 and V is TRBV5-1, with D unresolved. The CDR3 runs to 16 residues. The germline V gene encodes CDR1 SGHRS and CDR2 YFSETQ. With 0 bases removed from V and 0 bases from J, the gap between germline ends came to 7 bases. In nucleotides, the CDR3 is TGCGCCAGCAGCTTGGGAGGTTCCTCCTATAATTCACCCCTCCACTTT. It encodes CASSLGGSSYNSPLHF.

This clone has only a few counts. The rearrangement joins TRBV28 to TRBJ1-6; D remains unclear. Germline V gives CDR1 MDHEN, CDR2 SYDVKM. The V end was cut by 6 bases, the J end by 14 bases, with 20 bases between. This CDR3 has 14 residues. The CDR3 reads CASSPLGPRRTLHF. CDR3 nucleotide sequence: TGTGCCAGCAGCCCCCTTGGCCCGCGGAGGACCCTCCACTTT. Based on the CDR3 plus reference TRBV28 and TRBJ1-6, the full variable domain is DVKVTQSSRYLVKRTGEKVFLECVQDMDHENMFWYRQDPGLGLRLIYFSYDVKMKEKGDIPEGYSVSREKKERFSLILESASTNQTSMYLCASSPLGPRRTLHFGNGTRLTVT.